Presented here are 25 T cell receptor beta chains from one specimen sequenced in a study of blood T cell repertoires in COVID-19. Using immunoSEQ multiplex PCR, the repertoire was profiled, and TCRdb retains in-frame clones only, with some absent. The sample lists tens of thousands of clones, about 88% occurring once. The specimen sequenced was peripheral blood. The receptor source for this set is a man between 65 and 79 years old with acute or convalescent COVID-19.

This clone was observed once. This CDR3 reads CASSIRLGPPVNEQFF. DNA of the CDR3: TGTGCCAGTAGTATTAGGTTGGGGCCTCCCGTCAATGAGCAGTTCTTC. The rearrangement uses TRBV19 and TRBJ2-1; D might be TRBD1 (5 bases). Germline CDR1 is LNHDA and CDR2 is SQIVND (reference sequence). The CDR3 runs 16 residues. V lost 3 bases and J lost 6, with 18 bases in between.

CDR3 amino acids: CASSQGNSIADTQYF. The CDR3 DNA sequence: TGTGCCAGCAGCCAAGGAAACAGTATTGCAGATACGCAGTATTTT. The chain combines TRBV6-5 with TRBJ2-3; no firm D call. CDR1 MNHEY and CDR2 SVGAGI come from the germline V gene. The ends were cut back, 6 bases at V and 4 bases at J, with 17 bases in the middle. The CDR3 spans 15 residues.

This clone was picked up one time. The chain has TRBV24-1 and TRBJ2-5; 11 bases fit TRBD2. Germline CDR1 is KGHDR and CDR2 is SFDVKD. This CDR3 spans 17 amino acids. After removal of 5 bases from V and 3 bases from J, the junction contained 10 bases not matched to a gene. The CDR3 nucleotides read TGTGCCACCAGTGGGGGAACTAGCGGGAGTCTAGAAGAGACCCAGTACTTC. Translation gives CATSGGTSGSLEETQYF.

The rearrangement links TRBV28 to TRBJ1-4; tentatively, D is TRBD1 (6 bases). The germline CDR1 and CDR2 sequences are MDHEN and SYDVKM. The germline V and J ends were trimmed by 4 bases and 4 bases, with 10 bases remaining between them. This CDR3 region has 14 residues. The DNA of the CDR3 is TGTGCCAGCAGTTCAGGGGCCCTTAATGAAAAACTGTTTTTT. Translation gives CASSSGALNEKLFF.

There are a few counts of this clone. One end of the junction is discordant with germline, which a read error may explain. CDR3 nucleotides: TGTGCCAGCAGTGAAAAGGACAGCTTATTCTTC. Its protein product is CASSEKDSLFF. The V call is TRBV25-1, the J call TRBJ1-2; perhaps TRBD1 as D (6 bases). The CDR3 has 11 amino acids. The V gene's germline CDR1 is MGHDK and CDR2 SYGVNS.

The chain is built from TRBV14 and TRBJ1-5, with D unresolved. Trimming cost V 0 bases and J 8 bases, with 5 bases left between them. Germline assignment: CDR1 SGHDN and CDR2 FVKESK. This CDR3 has 12 residues. DNA of the CDR3: TGTGCCAGCAGCCAAGATGCGGAGCCCCAGCATTTT. Encoded protein: CASSQDAEPQHF.

The V gene is TRBV18, the J gene TRBJ1-2; TRBD1 agrees at 7 bases. The CDR3 is made up of 13 amino acids. Unmatched junction bases numbered 12, after V lost 5 bases and J lost 12 bases. CDR1 is KGHSH and CDR2 is LQKENI in the germline V gene. The CDR3 bases are TGTGCCAGCTCAGCGTCGGACACCAGGGGGGACACCTTC. Residues: CASSASDTRGDTF.

The V call is TRBV10-1, the J call TRBJ2-5, with TRBD1 identical over 7 bases. In germline, CDR1 is WNHNN, CDR2 SYGVQD (reference sequence). Unmatched junction bases numbered 5, after V lost 4 bases and J lost 6 bases. The CDR3 sequence is 13 residues long. This CDR3 reads CASSASDRQTQYF. The CDR3 nucleotides are TGCGCCAGCAGTGCCTCGGACAGGCAGACCCAGTACTTC.

V and J are TRBV3-1 (or the pseudogene TRBV3-2) and TRBJ2-5; TRBD1 aligns across 8 bases. With 4 bases clipped from V and 5 bases from J, the junction kept 12 bases outside the gene matches. Germline-derived CDR1 and CDR2 are LGHDT and YNNKEL (reference sequence). The CDR3 loop spans 16 amino acids. This chain's CDR3 is CASSPNLQGAGETQYF. The DNA for the CDR3 is TGTGCCAGCAGCCCGAATCTTCAGGGGGCTGGGGAGACCCAGTACTTC.

The chain carries TRBV6-5 and TRBJ2-5, with 7 bases aligning to TRBD1. Losses at the gene ends were 6 bases for V and 4 bases for J; bases not matched to a gene: 11. Germline V CDR1 and CDR2: MNHEY, SVGAGI. The CDR3 has 15 amino acids. The CDR3 coding sequence is TGTGCCAGCAGGCCCCGGGGCAGGGGGAGAGAGACCCAGTACTTC. Translation gives CASRPRGRGRETQYF.

The rearrangement links TRBV5-6 to TRBJ1-6; 11 bases line up with TRBD1. This CDR3 has 18 residues. V trimming: 4 bases; J trimming: 3 bases; junction bases outside the gene matches: 9. The germline V gene has CDR1 SGHDT and CDR2 YYEEEE. The CDR3 sequence: CASSGGTGGRFYNSPLHF. CDR3 DNA: TGTGCCAGCAGCGGAGGGACAGGGGGACGCTTCTATAATTCACCCCTCCACTTT.

This clone has only one observation. The CDR3 nucleotides are TGTGCCAGCAGTACCTATAGCGGGGGGGCCTCAGATACGCAGTATTTT. Translation gives CASSTYSGGASDTQYF. The chain carries TRBV25-1 and TRBJ2-3; 11 nucleotides line up with TRBD2. The junction had 8 bases not matched to a gene; V was cut back by 5 bases and J by 4 bases. The V gene's germline CDR1 is MGHDK and CDR2 SYGVNS. This CDR3 contains 16 residues.

This clone is a singleton in its sample. The rearrangement uses TRBV29-1 and TRBJ2-7, with TRBD2 matching 7 bases. The CDR3 is 13 amino acids. With V trimmed by 3 bases and J by 5 bases, 7 bases remained unmatched. Germline values: CDR1 SQVTM, CDR2 ANQGSEA. The CDR3 region is CSVERLAKDEQYF. In DNA form, the CDR3 reads TGCAGCGTTGAGCGACTAGCCAAGGACGAGCAGTACTTC.

This clone was detected a few times. The V and J genes are TRBV15 and TRBJ1-2; D gene uncertain. CDR3 length equals 15 residues. CDR1 LNHNV and CDR2 YYDKDF come from the germline V gene (reference sequence). The V gene lost 0 bases and the J gene lost 4 bases, with 12 bases spanning the gap. Here the CDR3 reads CATSRDRSRGYGYTF. As DNA, the CDR3 is TGTGCCACCAGCAGAGATAGGTCGCGGGGCTATGGCTACACCTTC.

This clone was observed a single time. The chain couples TRBV28 to TRBJ1-1, with D possibly matching TRBD1 (5 bases). Germline V gene data show CDR1 as MDHEN and CDR2 as SYDVKM. With 6 bases removed from V and 0 bases from J, the gap between germline ends came to 26 bases. This CDR3 spans 19 amino acids. The CDR3 is CASSPPQGAPPPMNTEAFF. The CDR3 bases are TGTGCCAGCAGCCCCCCCCAGGGCGCGCCCCCCCCTATGAACACTGAAGCTTTCTTT.

V and J are TRBV11-3 and TRBJ2-5, with 8 bases matching TRBD1. CDR1 SGHNT and CDR2 YENEEA come from the germline V gene. The CDR3 runs to 13 residues. The V segment lost 4 bases and the J segment 9 bases; nucleotides outside the gene matches: 7. Written as DNA, the CDR3 is TGTGCCAGCAGCTCGACAGGGGATGTGGCCCAGTACTTC. It specifies CASSSTGDVAQYF.

The rearrangement joins TRBV2 to TRBJ2-7; possible D gene TRBD1, 6 bases. The length of the CDR3 is 14 residues. Germline CDR1 and CDR2: SNHLY and FYNNEI. The germline V and J ends were trimmed by 2 bases and 2 bases, with 10 bases remaining between them. The CDR3 loop is CASSERRGPYEQYF. The CDR3 nucleotides read TGTGCCAGCAGTGAACGCAGGGGCCCCTACGAGCAGTACTTC.

In this sample, this clone turned up a few times. This chain uses TRBV7-6 with TRBJ2-3; 8 bases agree with TRBD2. Germline V gene data show CDR1 as SGHVS and CDR2 as FNYEAQ. The CDR3 is made up of 17 amino acids. Unmatched junction bases numbered 6, after V lost 1 base and J lost 0 bases. CDR3 sequence: CASSLGVAGISTDTQYF. The CDR3 region has the DNA TGTGCCAGCAGCTTAGGAGTAGCGGGGATTAGCACAGATACGCAGTATTTT.

This chain connects TRBV5-1 to TRBJ1-5, with TRBD1 as a possible D gene (6 bases). This CDR3 spans 15 amino acids. V lost 0 bases and J lost 0, with 7 bases in between. Germline lookup yields CDR1 SGHRS and CDR2 YFSETQ. Written as DNA, the CDR3 is TGCGCCAGCAGCTTGGAGGGGGTTAGCAATCAGCCCCAGCATTTT. Amino acid sequence: CASSLEGVSNQPQHF.

The chain's CDR3 is CASSLTGDRGFYGYTF. The CDR3 coding sequence is TGTGCCAGCAGCTTAACCGGGGACAGGGGGTTCTATGGCTACACCTTC. J is TRBJ1-2 and V is TRBV7-8; 11 nucleotides match TRBD1. CDR3 length equals 16 residues. The germline V gene encodes CDR1 SGHVS and CDR2 FQNEAQ. J gave up 4 bases and V 2 bases, and 6 bases lay outside the gene matches.

This rearrangement joins TRBV30 to TRBJ2-3; 7 bases are a match to TRBD2. The germline V gene encodes CDR1 GTSNPN and CDR2 SVGIG (reference sequence). Trimming took 0 bases from V and 8 from J; bases not matched to a gene: 8. This CDR3 has 14 amino acids. CDR3 nucleotide sequence: TGTGCCTGGAGTGTGGGGGGGGGAGGGTTTACGCAGTATTTT. Its translation: CAWSVGGGGFTQYF. The variable domain in full, with the rest retrieved from reference TRBV30 and TRBJ2-3, is SQTIHQWPATLVQPVGSPLSLECTVEGTSNPNLYWYRQAAGRGLQLLFYSVGIGQISSEVPQNLSASRPQDRQFILSSKKLLLSDSGFYLCAWSVGGGGFTQYFGPGTRLTVL.

This rearrangement joins TRBV24-1 to TRBJ2-5, with TRBD1 matching 8 bases. The ends lost 3 bases at V and 4 bases at J; junction bases unmatched: 9. Germline-derived CDR1 and CDR2 are KGHDR and SFDVKD. CDR3 length: 16 residues. CDR3 region: CATSDPRTGIGETQYF. In DNA form, the CDR3 reads TGTGCCACCAGTGATCCCCGGACAGGGATAGGAGAGACCCAGTACTTC.

CDR3 bases: TGTGCCACACGGACAGGGACCACCTACGAGCAGTACTTC. The encoded protein is CATRTGTTYEQYF. This chain links TRBV30 with TRBJ2-7; 8 nucleotides agree with TRBD1. V trimming: 8 bases; J trimming: 2 bases; junction bases outside the gene matches: 8. The CDR3 length is 13 residues. The V gene's germline CDR1 is GTSNPN and CDR2 SVGIG (reference sequence).

The rearrangement joins TRBV7-6 to TRBJ1-2; 10 bases are a match to TRBD1. V gave up 5 bases and J gave up 6 bases; unmatched junction bases: 6. This CDR3 spans 14 amino acids. CDR1 and CDR2 (germline): SGHVS, FNYEAQ. The CDR3 region is CASSLRQGADGYTF. CDR3 in DNA: TGTGCCAGCAGCCTCAGACAGGGGGCAGATGGCTACACCTTC. The full variable domain, rest sourced from reference TRBV7-6 and TRBJ1-2, is GAGVSQSPRYKVTKRGQDVALRCDPISGHVSLYWYRQALGQGPEFLTYFNYEAQQDKSGLPNDRFSAERPEGSISTLTIQRTEQRDSAMYRCASSLRQGADGYTFGSGTRLTVV.

The chain joins TRBV30 to TRBJ2-5; 7 bases map to TRBD2. There are 14 residues in the CDR3. Unmatched junction bases numbered 6, after V lost 1 base and J lost 4 bases. The germline V gene encodes CDR1 GTSNPN and CDR2 SVGIG (reference sequence). CDR3 DNA sequence: TGTGCCTGGAGTGAGGGCGGGGGAAGAGAGACCCAGTACTTC. It specifies CAWSEGGGRETQYF.